These T cell receptor beta chains were read from a single sample in a study of regulatory T cells in long-lasting Graves disease. TCRdb re-derived calls from the multiplex PCR reads in MiXCR, one entry per CDR3 protein. The repertoire includes approximately 400,000 distinct CDR3 sequences, around 22% of them detected once, and roughly a quarter sits in the top ten. The source was peripheral blood mononuclear cells (PBMCs), collected when the disease was refractory, from a patient treated with antithyroid drugs. Receptor source: a female donor with Graves disease. Both conserved end residues are part of each CDR3. Fields, in order: clone size, J gene, V gene, D gene, CDR3 protein, CDR3 DNA. The D gene is left open where the match is weak. Clone size is given for some rows only: seen once, a few or many times, or a class if the clone is expanded.

many | TRBJ1-2 | TRBV2 | - | CASIGPTGYTF | TGTGCCAGCATTGGGCCTACCGGCTACACCTTC
many | TRBJ2-6 | TRBV20-1 | - | CSAQDPGANVLTF | TGCAGTGCCCAGGACCCTGGGGCCAACGTCCTGACTTTC
many | TRBJ1-2 | TRBV28 | - | CASSLRIPGGHGYTF | TGTGCCAGCAGTTTAAGAATCCCCGGAGGACACGGCTACACCTTC
many | TRBJ1-4 | TRBV30 | - | CAWKVGGTNEKLFF | TGTGCCTGGAAGGTCGGGGGAACTAATGAAAAACTGTTTTTT
- | TRBJ2-1 | TRBV13 | - | CASSLKLVLYNEQFF | TGTGCCAGCAGCTTGAAATTGGTACTATACAATGAGCAGTTCTTC
many | TRBJ2-5 | TRBV6-5 | TRBD1 | CASSYLPGQGLIVETQYF | TGTGCCAGCAGTTACTTACCGGGACAGGGGTTGATCGTGGAGACCCAGTACTTC
many | TRBJ2-7 | TRBV2 | - | CASRLAGIAHEQYF | TGTGCCAGCCGGCTGGCGGGGATTGCCCACGAGCAGTACTTC
- | TRBJ2-7 | TRBV20-1 | - | CSARRGGYEQYF | TGCAGTGCTAGGCGGGGCGGCTACGAGCAGTACTTC
- | TRBJ2-6 | TRBV9 | TRBD1 | CASSPGGRSGANVLTF | TGTGCCAGCAGCCCAGGGGGCCGCTCTGGGGCCAACGTCCTGACTTTC
- | TRBJ2-1 | TRBV12-3/TRBV12-4 | TRBD2 | CASSCPVAGGVNEQFF | TGTGCCAGCAGTTGCCCGGTAGCGGGAGGGGTCAATGAGCAGTTCTTC
few | TRBJ1-5 | TRBV19 | - | CASRPQWYSNQPQHF | TGTGCCAGTAGACCTCAGTGGTATAGCAATCAGCCCCAGCATTTT
many | TRBJ2-7 | TRBV7-2 | - | CASSLEEGPSYEQYF | TGTGCCAGCAGCCTCGAGGAAGGCCCTTCGTACGAGCAGTACTTC
few | TRBJ2-7 | TRBV30 | - | CAWSVPPGTYEQYF | TGTGCCTGGAGTGTCCCCCCGGGTACCTACGAGCAGTACTTC
many | TRBJ2-2 | TRBV2 | - | CASSFFDGSAGELFF | TGTGCCAGCAGTTTTTTCGATGGGAGCGCCGGGGAGCTGTTTTTT
few | TRBJ2-2 | TRBV3-1 | TRBD2 | CASSPRGTTFTGELFF | TGTGCCAGCAGCCCCCGAGGGACTACCTTCACCGGGGAGCTGTTTTTT
- | TRBJ1-1 | TRBV20-1 | TRBD1 | CSADSIWQGATEAFF | TGCAGTGCCGACTCCATATGGCAGGGGGCCACTGAAGCTTTCTTT
many | TRBJ2-7 | TRBV27 | - | CASSTSEESGWYEQYF | TGTGCCAGCAGTACATCCGAGGAGAGCGGGTGGTACGAGCAGTACTTC